This T cell receptor beta chain was observed in a study of tumour-infiltrating T cells in Burkitt lymphoma (TCRdb year 2020). Background on the whole study: Clinical outcome was correlated with TCR repertoire data, and overall and progression-free survival were found to be predicted by productive clonality independently of established prognosticators, including age at diagnosis.

In this sample, this clone turned up a few times. What antigen it recognizes has not been identified. No base quality information exists; no much larger clone differs at one position. CDR1 and CDR2, looked up from the germline V gene, are SQVTM and ANQGSEA. Including the terminal cysteine and phenylalanine, the CDR3 comprises 16 residues. The sequence is cut down to CDR3 DNA, 48 bases in frame from base 1. Trimming accounts for 4 bases at V and 11 bases at J, while the number of junction bases matched to no gene is 19. Receptor libraries were prepared by the immunoSEQ multiplex PCR assay. The table was pulled from immuneACCESS by TCRdb, which kept in-frame rearrangements only. Such tables lose some clones; where checked, under half of the loss comes from unresolved V genes, and the rest has no known cause. This sample has approximately 4,400 clones in its table, and around 15% of those were observed once. Approximately 15% of the sample goes to the ten largest clones.

Sequenced sample: tumor tissue. The chain is made from TRBV29-1 and TRBJ2-2; 7 middle bases align to TRBD1. This sequence was found in a human donor with diffuse large B-cell lymphoma. Some clones in this sample may be carry-over from other donors' samples. The CDR3: CSVVRGQQGSRIELFF. The DNA is TGCAGCGTTGTGAGGGGCCAACAGGGGTCTAGGATAGAGCTGTTTTTT.